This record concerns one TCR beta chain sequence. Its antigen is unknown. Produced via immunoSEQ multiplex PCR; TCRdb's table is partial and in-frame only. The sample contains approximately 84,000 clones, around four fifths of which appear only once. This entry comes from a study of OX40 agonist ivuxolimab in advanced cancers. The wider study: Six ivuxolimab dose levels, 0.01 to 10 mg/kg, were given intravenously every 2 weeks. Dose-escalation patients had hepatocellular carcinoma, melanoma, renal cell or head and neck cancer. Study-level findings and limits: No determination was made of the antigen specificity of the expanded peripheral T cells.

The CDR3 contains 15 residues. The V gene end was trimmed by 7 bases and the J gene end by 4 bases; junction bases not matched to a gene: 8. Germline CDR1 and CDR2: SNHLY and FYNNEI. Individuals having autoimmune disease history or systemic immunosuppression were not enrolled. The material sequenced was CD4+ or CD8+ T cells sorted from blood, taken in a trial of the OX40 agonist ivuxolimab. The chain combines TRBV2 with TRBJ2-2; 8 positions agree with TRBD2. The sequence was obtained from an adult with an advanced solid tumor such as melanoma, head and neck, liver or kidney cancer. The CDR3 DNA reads TGTGCCAGCAACGAGGGGCTAGCGGGCACCGGGGAGCTGTTTTTT. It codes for CASNEGLAGTGELFF.